This is a list of T cell receptor beta chains from one sample in a study of human T cells and chemical hapten exposure. TCRdb analysed the RACE reads with MiXCR anew, one entry per CDR3 protein. The repertoire consists of about 76,000 distinct CDR3 sequences, with roughly 13% occurring once and the leading ten covering approximately 5.2%. Material: whole blood, obtained in connection with sensitization to the hapten diphenylcyclopropenone (DPC). All receptors derive from a woman in her forties or fifties with alopecia areata. Some clones in this sample may be carry-over from other donors' samples. The CDR3 runs from the conserved cysteine through the conserved F or W. A D gene is named only where the DNA matches it firmly. Only part of the rows carry a size: once, few, many, or a class if the clone is expanded.

V	size	J	D	DNA	CDR3
TRBV29-1	.	TRBJ2-7	TRBD2	TGCAGCGTTGAAGGGGGACTAGCGGGCTCCTACGAGCAGTACTTC	CSVEGGLAGSYEQYF
TRBV6-4	.	TRBJ2-1	TRBD2	TGTGCCAGCAGTGCCGGGAGGCGCAATGAGCAGTTCTTC	CASSAGRRNEQFF
TRBV7-2	many	TRBJ1-1	.	TGTGCCAGCAGCTTATCCGTATCGATGAGCACTGAAGCTTTCTTT	CASSLSVSMSTEAFF
TRBV28	few	TRBJ2-7	.	TGTGCCAGCAGTGCCCCGCAGGGGAACGAGCAGTACTTC	CASSAPQGNEQYF
TRBV7-6	many	TRBJ1-5	.	TGTGCCAGCAGTCGTGGCGGTAACAATCAGCCCCAGCATTTT	CASSRGGNNQPQHF
TRBV6-6	.	TRBJ1-4	.	TGTGCCAGCAGTTCTAGTAACGATGCAACTAATGAAAAACTGTTTTTT	CASSSSNDATNEKLFF
TRBV5-1	many	TRBJ2-1	.	TGCGCCAGCAGTAGAGAGGGTGCCTACAATGAGCAGTTCTTC	CASSREGAYNEQFF
TRBV6-4	few	TRBJ2-2	.	TGTGCCAGCAGTGACAGGGACACCGGGGAGCTGTTTTTT	CASSDRDTGELFF
TRBV20-1	few	TRBJ2-5	.	TGCAGTGCTAGAGATATGCCACGGCAGGAGACCCAGTACTTC	CSARDMPRQETQYF
TRBV20-1	.	TRBJ2-7	TRBD2	TGCAGTGCTAGGTGGGCGGGAGGGCCTTCCTACGAGCAGTACTTC	CSARWAGGPSYEQYF
TRBV5-1	few	TRBJ2-3	.	TGCGCCAGCAGCTTGGCCGATGGATTCACAGATACGCAGTATTTT	CASSLADGFTDTQYF
TRBV19	.	TRBJ2-5	TRBD1	TGTGCCACCTCCGACAGGGACGAGACCCAGTACTTC	CATSDRDETQYF
TRBV20-1	many	TRBJ2-5	.	TGCAGTGCTTTAACAGGGGAGGCGGAGACCCAGTACTTC	CSALTGEAETQYF
TRBV19	many	TRBJ2-3	.	TGTGCCAGTAGCCCCAGGATAACTAGCACAGATACGCAGTATTTT	CASSPRITSTDTQYF
TRBV29-1	many	TRBJ2-3	.	TGCAGCGTGGGGGTTACTAGCACAGATACGCAGTATTTT	CSVGVTSTDTQYF
TRBV19	many	TRBJ2-5	.	TGTGCCAGTAGCATACTAGGATCGGGAGAGACCCAGTACTTC	CASSILGSGETQYF
TRBV20-1	many	TRBJ2-3	.	TGCAGTGTTGGCGGGAACACAGATACGCAGTATTTT	CSVGGNTDTQYF
TRBV11-2	many	TRBJ2-2	.	TGTGCCAGCAAGCAACTCCCAGGGGAGCTGTTTTTT	CASKQLPGELFF
TRBV7-9	.	TRBJ2-5	.	TGTGCCAGCAGCTTAGCTTACGGGACGGAGACCCAGTACTTC	CASSLAYGTETQYF
TRBV27	few	TRBJ2-1	TRBD1	TGTGCCAGCCGACAGGGCTCCTACAATGAGCAGTTCTTC	CASRQGSYNEQFF
TRBV7-2	many	TRBJ2-3	TRBD2	TGTGCCAGCAGTTTTGGACTAGCGGGGGCCACAGATACGCAGTATTTT	CASSFGLAGATDTQYF
TRBV4-1	few	TRBJ2-1	.	TGCGCCAGCAGCCAAGAAGGGAGCCATGAGCAGTTCTTC	CASSQEGSHEQFF
TRBV2	.	TRBJ1-5	.	TGTGCCAGCAGGCCAGGCAATCAGCCCCAGCATTTT	CASRPGNQPQHF
TRBV5-4	.	TRBJ2-3	.	TGTGCCAGCAGCTCACTGACTGGGGGACGGACAGATACGCAGTATTTT	CASSSLTGGRTDTQYF
TRBV5-1	many	TRBJ2-7	TRBD1	TGCGCCAGCAGCTCCGGGACAGGGGACTACGAGCAGTACTTC	CASSSGTGDYEQYF
TRBV19	many	TRBJ2-2	TRBD2	TGTGCCAGTATAGGACTAGCGGGAGGGCCCGGGGAGCTGTTTTTT	CASIGLAGGPGELFF
TRBV5-1	.	TRBJ1-1	.	TGCGCCAGCAGCCTACTCACGACAGGAACGAACACTGAAGCTTTCTTT	CASSLLTTGTNTEAFF
TRBV5-1	.	TRBJ2-5	TRBD2	TGCGCCAGCAGCTTGGGGACTAGCAGTGAGACCCAGTACTTC	CASSLGTSSETQYF
TRBV20-1	few	TRBJ1-2	.	TGCAGTGCGGGGGCGGGGATTAACTATGGCTACACCTTC	CSAGAGINYGYTF
TRBV6-6	.	TRBJ2-7	.	TGTGCCAGCAGTTGGACGTATTTGGACGAGCAGTACTTC	CASSWTYLDEQYF
TRBV20-1	.	TRBJ2-3	TRBD2	TGCAGTGCCAAGGAGACTAGCCGGGAGTCAGATACGCAGTATTTT	CSAKETSRESDTQYF
TRBV7-8	few	TRBJ2-5	TRBD2	TGTGCCAGCAGCTTATGGCCCACTAGCGTCCTCTCAGGGGAGACCCAGTACTTC	CASSLWPTSVLSGETQYF
TRBV29-1	.	TRBJ2-3	TRBD2	TGCAGCGTTGGGACTAGCGGGAGAGAAGGAACAGATACGCAGTATTTT	CSVGTSGREGTDTQYF
TRBV7-9	few	TRBJ2-4	TRBD2	TGTGCCAGCAGCCCCAGATCGGTAGCGGGAGGTACGGCCAAAAACATTCAGTACTTC	CASSPRSVAGGTAKNIQYF
TRBV29-1	.	TRBJ1-4	.	TGCAGCGTCGTGGCCTCCGATGGAACTAATGAAAAACTGTTTTTT	CSVVASDGTNEKLFF
TRBV6-5	many	TRBJ2-3	TRBD2	TGTGCCAGCAGACTAGCGGGCACAGATACGCAGTATTTT	CASRLAGTDTQYF
TRBV7-9	many	TRBJ1-2	.	TGTGCCAGCAGCTTAAGAACAGGGAACTATGGCTACACCTTC	CASSLRTGNYGYTF
TRBV2	many	TRBJ1-1	TRBD1	TGTGCCAGTACTCAAAGGAGCAGGGGGCGCGGCGAGAACACTGAAGCTTTCTTT	CASTQRSRGRGENTEAFF
TRBV3-1	.	TRBJ1-5	.	TGTGCCAGCAGCCTGCATGTTGGGCCCCAGCATTTT	CASSLHVGPQHF
TRBV25-1	many	TRBJ2-7	.	TGTGCCAGCAGTGCTTCCAGGAACGAGCAGTACTTC	CASSASRNEQYF
TRBV29-1	few	TRBJ2-1	.	TGCAGCGTTGACCGGGACGCATCCTACAATGAGCAGTTCTTC	CSVDRDASYNEQFF
TRBV18	.	TRBJ1-5	.	TGTGCCAGCTCACCAGAGGCCCATCAGCCCCAGCATTTT	CASSPEAHQPQHF
TRBV5-1	few	TRBJ1-6	.	TGCGCCAGCAGCTTGTGGGAGGATTCACCCCTCCACTTT	CASSLWEDSPLHF
TRBV30	.	TRBJ2-7	.	TGTGCCTGGAGTGTTGGGGGTACGGGAGAGCAGTACTTC	CAWSVGGTGEQYF
TRBV6-5	many	TRBJ2-4	.	TGTGCCAGCAGTTACTCAGCCCCGGCGGGAGCCAAAAACATTCAGTACTTC	CASSYSAPAGAKNIQYF
TRBV11-3	few	TRBJ2-2	TRBD1	TGTGCCAGCAGCTCACGACAGGGACGCGGGGAGCTGTTTTTT	CASSSRQGRGELFF
TRBV29-1	.	TRBJ2-1	.	TGCAGCGTTGAAGTCGCTAGCTCGAGTGAGCAGTTCTTC	CSVEVASSSEQFF
TRBV27	few	TRBJ2-1	.	TGTGCCAGCTTACCCGCGGGGAGCTCCTACAATGAGCAGTTCTTC	CASLPAGSSYNEQFF
TRBV29-1	.	TRBJ2-1	TRBD2	TGCAGCGTAGCGGGAGGGCCCGGTGAGCAGTTCTTC	CSVAGGPGEQFF
TRBV14	many	TRBJ2-1	.	TGTGCCAGCAGCCGAGAAGTACGCAGGGATGAGCAGTTCTTC	CASSREVRRDEQFF
TRBV5-5	few	TRBJ2-2	TRBD1	TGTGCCAGCAGCACGACAGGGGGCGCGGGTACCGGGGAGCTGTTTTTT	CASSTTGGAGTGELFF